The T cell receptor beta chain described here comes from a study of blood T cell repertoires in COVID-19. The CDR3 length is 18 residues. V lost 3 bases, J lost 2 bases, and 6 bases stayed unmatched. CDR1 is PRHDT, CDR2 FYEKMQ, per germline (reference sequence). Clones were read by immunoSEQ multiplex PCR, and TCRdb kept only the in-frame ones, dropping some. The table lists 250,000 to 300,000 clones, 85% of them singletons. This receptor was obtained from a woman aged 45-65 years who had been exposed to COVID-19. The sample taken for sequencing was PBMCs or T cells enriched from blood (not recorded which). The chain has TRBV13 and TRBJ2-3; 15 bases agree with TRBD2. CDR3 in DNA: TGTGCCAGCAGCTTTAGGACTAGCGGGGGGGCCCCCACAGATACGCAGTATTTT. It translates to CASSFRTSGGAPTDTQYF.